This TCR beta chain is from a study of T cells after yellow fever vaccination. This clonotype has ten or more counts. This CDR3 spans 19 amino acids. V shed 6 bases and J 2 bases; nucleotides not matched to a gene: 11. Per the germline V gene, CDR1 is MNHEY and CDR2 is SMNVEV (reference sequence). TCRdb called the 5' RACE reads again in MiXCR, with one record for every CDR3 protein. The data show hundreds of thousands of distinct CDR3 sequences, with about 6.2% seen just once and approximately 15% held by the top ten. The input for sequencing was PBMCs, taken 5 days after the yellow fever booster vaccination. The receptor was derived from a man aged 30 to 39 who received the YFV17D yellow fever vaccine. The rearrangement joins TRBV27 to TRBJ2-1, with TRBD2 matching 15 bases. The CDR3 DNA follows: TGTGCCAGCAGATCCGGGACTAGCGGGAGGCCCCCCCCCTACAATGAGCAGTTCTTC. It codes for CASRSGTSGRPPPYNEQFF.